This record looks at one T cell receptor beta chain sequence and its context. Its antigen is not known. Regarding treatment: roughly 11-day PBMC culture with coronavirus spike peptide pools or control peptides (ViraFEST assay). The data originate from a study of vaccination and CD4 T cells after COVID-19. An Oncomine TCR Beta short-read assay was used to sequence the DNA from cultured CD4+ T cells. Using its own MiXCR run on the PCR reads, TCRdb lists one record per CDR3 protein. The data contain some 16,000 distinct CDR3 sequences, less than 75% of them singletons. This clonotype originated in a human donor who had recovered from COVID-19. Source material: CD4+ T cells from blood, cultured in vitro.

CDR3 residues: CASRIGGNTGELFF. CDR3 sequence (DNA): TGTGCCAGCCGGATTGGGGGGAACACCGGGGAGCTGTTTTTT. The V and J genes are TRBV28 and TRBJ2-2; tentatively, D is TRBD1 or TRBD2 (5 bases each). Germline lookup yields CDR1 MDHEN and CDR2 SYDVKM. V was cut by 8 bases and J by 1 base, with 11 bases left in between. The CDR3 covers 14 residues.